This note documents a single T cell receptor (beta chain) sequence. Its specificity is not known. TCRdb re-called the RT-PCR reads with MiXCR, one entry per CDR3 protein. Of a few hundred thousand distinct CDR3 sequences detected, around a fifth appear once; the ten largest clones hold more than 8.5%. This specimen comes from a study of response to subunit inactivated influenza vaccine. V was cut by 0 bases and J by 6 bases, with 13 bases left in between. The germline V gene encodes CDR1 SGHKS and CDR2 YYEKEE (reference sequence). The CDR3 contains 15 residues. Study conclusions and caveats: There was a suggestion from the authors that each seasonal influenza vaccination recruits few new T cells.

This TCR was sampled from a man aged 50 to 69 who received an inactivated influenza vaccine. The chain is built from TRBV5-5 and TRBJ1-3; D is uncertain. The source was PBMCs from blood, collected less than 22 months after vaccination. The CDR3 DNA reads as TGTGCCAGCAGCTTGGCCGCCGGTCGAGAAAACACCATATATTTT. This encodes CASSLAAGRENTIYF.